The present entry profiles one T cell receptor beta chain with its context. Its specificity is unknown. This record comes from a study of T cell responses to AZD1222 COVID-19 vaccine. Across the study: Second-dose recipients at about 4 or about 12 weeks were treated as one pooled group.

Germline V gene lookup returns CDR1 MNHEY and CDR2 SVGEGT. This CDR3 has 14 residues. V was trimmed by 0 bases and J by 6 bases, leaving 8 bases between them. Data came from immunoSEQ multiplex PCR; TCRdb stores just in-frame clones and leaves some out. The table records about 97,000 clones, approximately 90% of them present only once. The study's findings and limits: Along spike, vaccine-associated CD4 TCRs were found throughout, with dominance at 160-218 and 743-854. Sampling captured repertoires only after the peak T cell response. Close to half of spike-specific TCRs reportedly recognize unmutated variant regions.

The receptor was isolated from an adult in good health. Sequences were derived from peripheral blood, sampled on day 0 of AZD1222 vaccination. This chain connects TRBV6-2 or TRBV6-3 to TRBJ2-2; D is undetermined. The DNA of the CDR3 is TGTGCCAGCAGTTACTCGGTGAGCCCCGGGGAGCTGTTTTTT. This gives the protein CASSYSVSPGELFF.